What follows is one T cell receptor beta chain and its context. This entry belongs to a study of blood T cell repertoires in COVID-19. Across the study: Acute and convalescent COVID-19 samples came from the United States, Italy and Spain. Sample material is recorded as cDNA or gDNA derived from T cells, B-cell-depleted T cells, or PBMCs.

Germline-derived CDR1 and CDR2 are KGHSH and LQKENI. V was clipped by 1 base and J by 5 bases, with 6 bases between them. CDR3 length: 13 residues. Per the original methods: Amplification of reference gene primers provided the estimated nucleated cell counts. The assay was immunoSEQ multiplex PCR, and TCRdb's table has in-frame clones only and misses some. That table is the source of V, J and clone size, and D and trimming were worked out from the DNA. The data show about 280,000 clones, 86% seen once. Material: peripheral blood. The TCR sequence derives from a woman younger than 45 with active or convalescent COVID-19. The gene calls are TRBV18 and TRBJ1-5, with D unclear. For the CDR3, the DNA is TGTGCCAGCTCACCACAATCTCATCAGCCCCAGCATTTT. This sequence encodes CASSPQSHQPQHF.